This entry features one TCR beta chain sequence. As yet, its antigen is unknown. V gave up 4 bases and J gave up 4 bases, with 5 bases separating them. The length of the CDR3 is 13 residues. CDR1 and CDR2 (germline): SGHNT, YENEEA. TCRdb keeps only in-frame clones here, not all; method: immunoSEQ multiplex PCR. The data show about 110,000 clones, roughly nine tenths seen once. The data are from a study of T cell responses to AZD1222 COVID-19 vaccine. Overall study findings and caveats: There were vaccine-associated CD4 TCRs across spike, dominant at 160-218 and 743-854.

The receptor was derived from an adult who received the AZD1222 COVID-19 vaccine. The rearrangement joins TRBV11-3 to TRBJ2-6; D gene ambiguous. The sequencing here drew on peripheral blood, taken 28 days after the second AZD1222 dose. CDR3 protein: CASSSRGANVLTF. The DNA for the CDR3 is TGTGCCAGCAGCTCCCGCGGGGCCAACGTCCTGACTTTC.